The entry that follows covers one TCR beta chain sequence. This sample was included in a study of blood T cell repertoires in COVID-19. Libraries were prepared by immunoSEQ multiplex PCR; TCRdb keeps only in-frame clonotypes and omits some of them. The sample lists around 43,000 clones; roughly nine tenths were seen once. V lost 4 bases and J lost 3, with 7 bases in between. The CDR3 consists of 11 residues. Per germline, CDR1 DFQATT and CDR2 SNEGSKA (reference sequence). Sample: peripheral blood. This receptor was taken from a man aged 50 or older with active COVID-19. V gene TRBV20-1 combines with J gene TRBJ2-7, with D perhaps matching TRBD1 (6 bases). This CDR3 is CSATGDYEQYF. For the CDR3, the DNA is TGCAGTGCTACAGGGGACTACGAGCAGTACTTC.